Listed below are T cell receptor beta chains from one sample, sequenced in a study of response to subunit inactivated influenza vaccine. TCRdb analysed the RT-PCR reads with MiXCR anew, one entry per CDR3 protein. This repertoire shows almost 250,000 distinct CDR3 sequences, 12% found once; its top ten account for approximately 8.4%. Sequenced material: non-naive T cells sorted from PBMCs, taken approximately 15 days before vaccination. The receptors come from a man in his fifties who received an inactivated influenza vaccine. Each CDR3 is given with its conserved first and last residue. A D gene is named only where the DNA matches it firmly. Where a row states a size, it is once, few, many or the class of an expanded clone; other rows omit it.

>TRBD1|once|TRBV20-1|TRBJ1-5
CSARLGQGVSKQPQHF
>.|few|TRBV20-1|TRBJ2-7
CSAAQRRPRTYEQYF
>.|.|TRBV5-1|TRBJ1-1
CASSLAAGPEAFF
>.|once|TRBV9|TRBJ2-1
CASSVLSDRNEQFF
>TRBD1|few|TRBV30|TRBJ2-1
CACPGDRTGYNEQFF
>.|.|TRBV2|TRBJ1-4
CASSDRWGNEKLFF
>TRBD2|.|TRBV5-1|TRBJ2-1
CASSLRTSGGDAEQFF
>.|.|TRBV6-1|TRBJ2-3
CASSAHWSTDTQYF
>TRBD1|.|TRBV24-1|TRBJ2-3
CATSDPLRRGHRSDTQYF
>.|.|TRBV5-1|TRBJ1-2
CASSLVRESNYGYTF
>.|.|TRBV25-1|TRBJ2-3
CASSATDGPRDTQYF
>.|.|TRBV6-5|TRBJ2-3
CASSYSPKTADTQYF
>.|few|TRBV6-5|TRBJ2-5
CASSYSISGAQYF
>.|few|TRBV12-3/TRBV12-4|TRBJ1-1
CASSSWAGSTEAFF
>.|few|TRBV12-3/TRBV12-4|TRBJ1-1
CASSLSAAAEAFF
>.|many|TRBV6-5|TRBJ1-1
CASSYSGGNTEAFF
>TRBD1|few|TRBV28|TRBJ1-1
CASADKGAVAEAFF
>.|.|TRBV10-3|TRBJ2-7
CAISGVGGSHYEQYF
>.|many|TRBV27|TRBJ1-2
CASSSLQGLSYGYTF
>.|few|TRBV28|TRBJ1-3
CASGGDTIYF
>.|.|TRBV15|TRBJ2-5
CATRAKETQYF
>.|few|TRBV3-1|TRBJ2-3
CASSQGGGDTQYF
>.|many|TRBV20-1|TRBJ2-7
CSAREVPGAYEQYF
>TRBD2|.|TRBV5-1|TRBJ2-7
CASSEPGLAGAQQYF
>.|.|TRBV20-1|TRBJ2-3
CSARQGRTQYF
>.|.|TRBV12-3/TRBV12-4|TRBJ2-2
CASSLNLATGELFF
>.|medium-sized|TRBV12-3/TRBV12-4|TRBJ1-2
CASSRDRIYGYTF
>.|.|TRBV11-3|TRBJ2-1
CASSSRTEQFF
>.|.|TRBV5-6|TRBJ1-1
CASSLPTGATEAFF
>.|.|TRBV6-1|TRBJ1-3
CASSERGGAWNTIYF
>TRBD1|.|TRBV20-1|TRBJ1-1
CSARTTGGTEAFF
>TRBD2|.|TRBV20-1|TRBJ2-1
CSATKRTSGRSEQFF
>.|.|TRBV7-9|TRBJ2-3
CASSLDGGDTQYF
>.|few|TRBV7-8|TRBJ2-5
CASSQSNQETQYF
>.|.|TRBV20-1|TRBJ1-6
CSARPGRSEGNSPLHF
>.|many|TRBV27|TRBJ1-1
CASSLSHRGTEAFF
>TRBD1|many|TRBV5-6|TRBJ2-3
CASSQDRGLTDTQYF
>.|.|TRBV12-5|TRBJ2-6
CASGLNGANVLTF
>.|few|TRBV29-1|TRBJ1-1
CSALTPNTEAFF
>TRBD2|many|TRBV29-1|TRBJ2-1
CSVGTSGLSSYNEQFF
>.|few|TRBV6-6|TRBJ1-4
CAARAGSYEKLFF